The present T cell receptor (beta chain) was sequenced within a study of shared clonotypes between healthy human individuals. Overall study: There were three CD4 naive, three CD4 memory, two CD8 naive and one CD8 memory plates per donor. Study observations and caveats: Compared with clonotypes that all four donors shared, non-shared clonotypes had lower generation probabilities.

Assay used: immunoSEQ multiplex PCR; TCRdb lists only in-frame clones, some missing. The top ten clones hold more than 20% of a sample with almost 700,000 clones, roughly nine tenths of them seen once. Concerning this clone itself: As yet, its antigen is unknown.

CD8 cells classed as naive were CD45RO-negative and positively selected for CCR7, excluding terminally differentiated effector memory CD45RA+ cells. Material for sequencing was naive CD8+ T cells sorted from blood. This sequence was found in a young man in good health.

CDR3 DNA: TGCGCCAGCAGCCAAGCCAACGGCCTCCAAGAGACCCAGTACTTC. Translating gives CASSQANGLQETQYF. The chain has TRBV4-1 and TRBJ2-5; D call uncertain. Trimming removed 1 base from V and 1 base from J, with 10 bases in between. The CDR3 has 15 amino acids. Germline-derived CDR1 and CDR2 are MGHRA and YSYEKL.